This T cell receptor (beta chain) comes out of a study of a mutant IDH1 vaccine in newly diagnosed glioma (TCRdb year 2021). For context, the study as a whole: Eight vaccinations were administered to patients in weeks 1, 3, 5, 7, 11, 15, 19 and 23, corresponding to visits V03 through V10. Prior to enrollment, standard therapy consisting of radiotherapy alone, temozolomide alone, or radiochemotherapy with temozolomide had been administered to patients, with the combination being received by most patients. For exploratory analyses, longitudinal TCRB deep sequencing was carried out in under 30 treated patients wherever samples were available. Of the 30 or so patients who were treated, around 60% were male and approximately 40% were female, and the mean age was around 40 years. Vaccination started 4-6 weeks after radiotherapy alone, or was given together with temozolomide cycles in the groups whose treatment included chemotherapy. Peripheral blood was drawn at six visits: V03 (baseline), V05, V07, V10, V12 and V13.

There are 12 amino acids in the CDR3, from cysteine to phenylalanine inclusive. Left in the record is the CDR3 DNA by itself, 36 bases read in frame from the first base. CDR1 is given as ENHRY and CDR2 as SYGVKD, both from the germline V gene. V is reduced by 4 bases and J by 4 bases, leaving a spacing of 7 bases between them. Overall study results and their limits: Changes in the top peripheral T cell clonotypes picked up by TCRB sequencing did not appear to be linked to pseudoprogression. According to the authors, sample limitations meant that analyses of patient blood samples could not be reproduced. Selection of PBMC samples for TCRB deep sequencing was based on availability. Vaccine-induced immune responses across multiple MHC alleles were detected in approximately 94% of patients.

Libraries were prepared through the immunoSEQ multiplex PCR assay. Rearranged TCR beta chain sequences were amplified with the hsTCRB Kit following the manufacturer's protocol. Sequencing of TCRB libraries was carried out on an Illumina MiSeq. The authors' analysis ran thus. The proprietary platform of the kit vendor was used for demultiplexing, trimming and gene mapping. Not all clones reach the TCRdb copy of this immuneACCESS table, which keeps in-frame sequences only. Checked studies attribute under half of the gap to unresolved V genes and leave the rest unexplained. The V and J calls and the clone size are those of that table, but D and trimming were determined from the DNA. Present in this sample are tens of thousands of clones, around 84% of which were seen just once. About 2.2% of the sample is in the top ten clones. In regard to this clone: Its antigen is not yet known. Per-nucleotide qualities are absent, and no much larger clonotype sits a single base away.

The time point label, as the study defines it: week 11, during vaccination. Each vaccine dose was 300 ug of a 20-mer mutant IDH1 peptide in Montanide, given subcutaneously with topical imiquimod. Newly diagnosed WHO grade 3 or 4 IDH1-mutant astrocytomas showing loss of nuclear ATRX were present in the donors. The samples were drawn from NOA16, a multicentre, single-arm, open-label phase I trial in Germany that tested a mutant IDH1 peptide vaccine in humans for the first time. Genomic DNA for TCRB sequencing was extracted from EDTA blood using the DNeasy Blood and Tissue Kit. The chain joins TRBV10-3 to TRBJ1-2; the D gene cannot be resolved reliably. Sequencing used PBMCs, obtained from a glioma patient whose treatment included an IDH1 peptide vaccine. This receptor was taken from a man aged 40-55 years with glioma. The nucleotides are TGTGCCATCAGTGGGGGTGCCTATGGCTACACCTTC. This sequence encodes CAISGGAYGYTF.